Each of the 21 T cell receptor beta chains below was sequenced from the same sample in a study of blood T cell repertoires in COVID-19. The data were produced by immunoSEQ multiplex PCR, yet TCRdb's version contains in-frame clones alone and is incomplete. The sample lists fewer than 250,000 clones, around four fifths occurring once. Sequenced sample: peripheral blood. These receptor sequences come from a woman aged 70-85 years with active or convalescent COVID-19.

The gene calls are TRBV19 and TRBJ2-5; 7 bases match TRBD1. Germline V gene lookup returns CDR1 LNHDA and CDR2 SQIVND (reference sequence). Trimming cost V 1 base and J 6 bases; bases outside gene matches: 11. The CDR3 extends over 16 amino acids. In DNA form, the CDR3 reads TGTGCCAGTAGTATAGTTTTGGGACAGTCCCCCAAGACCCAGTACTTC. Protein product: CASSIVLGQSPKTQYF. The full variable domain, rest sourced from reference TRBV19 and TRBJ2-5, is DGGITQSPKYLFRKEGQNVTLSCEQNLNHDAMYWYRQDPGQGLRLIYYSQIVNDFQKGDIAEGYSVSREKKESFPLTVTSAQKNPTAFYLCASSIVLGQSPKTQYFGPGTRLLVL.

This clone was seen only once. This sequence joins TRBV6-2 or TRBV6-3 and TRBJ2-2; the match to TRBD2 covers 8 bases. J gave up 4 bases and V 5 bases, and 12 bases lay outside the gene matches. The length of the CDR3 is 17 residues. Germline loops: CDR1 MNHEY, CDR2 SVGEGT. CDR3 region: CASSPGGAGDGTGELFF. DNA for the CDR3: TGTGCCAGCAGTCCCGGGGGGGCGGGAGATGGCACCGGGGAGCTGTTTTTT.

The CDR3, as DNA: TGTGCCACCAGCAGAGAGAGCGGGAGAGGGGCACAAGATACGCAGTATTTT. The encoded protein is CATSRESGRGAQDTQYF. The chain joins TRBV15 to TRBJ2-3, with 8 bases fitting TRBD2. CDR1 and CDR2 (germline): LNHNV, YYDKDF (reference sequence). There are 17 residues in the CDR3. V shed 0 bases and J 5 bases; nucleotides not matched to a gene: 10. Using reference TRBV15 and TRBJ2-3 for the parts outside the CDR3, the full variable domain is DAMVIQNPRYQVTQFGKPVTLSCSQTLNHNVMYWYQQKSSQAPKLLFHYYDKDFNNEADTPDNFQSRRPNTSFCFLDIRSPGLGDTAMYLCATSRESGRGAQDTQYFGPGTRLTVL.

The V and J genes are TRBV3-1 (or the pseudogene TRBV3-2) and TRBJ2-3; 12 bases are a match to TRBD2. J was trimmed by 0 bases and V by 2 bases; bases with no gene match: 3. Germline V gene data show CDR1 as LGHDT and CDR2 as YNNKEL (reference sequence). The CDR3 loop spans 17 amino acids. The CDR3 spells CASSQRTSGTSTDTQYF. As DNA, the CDR3 is TGTGCCAGCAGCCAAAGGACTAGCGGGACTAGCACAGATACGCAGTATTTT.

CDR3 in amino acids: CASSEGNSFNEQFF. The DNA for the CDR3 is TGTGCCAGCAGTGAAGGGAACAGTTTCAATGAGCAGTTCTTC. The rearrangement joins TRBV2 to TRBJ2-1; D call uncertain. The CDR3 loop spans 14 amino acids. Between the trimmed V and J ends, which lost 1 base and 6 bases, there was a span of 10 bases. Germline CDR1 and CDR2: SNHLY and FYNNEI.

This chain connects TRBV27 to TRBJ2-1; 9 nucleotides align to TRBD2. Germline loops: CDR1 MNHEY, CDR2 SMNVEV (reference sequence). The V gene end was trimmed by 4 bases and the J gene end by 6 bases; junction bases not matched to a gene: 4. The CDR3 has 14 residues. This CDR3 is CASSSREGRNEQFF. CDR3 nucleotides: TGTGCCAGCAGTTCGCGGGAGGGCCGCAATGAGCAGTTCTTC.

The V gene is TRBV19, the J gene TRBJ2-1; maybe TRBD2 (5 bases). CDR3 length: 17 residues. Germline V lookup: CDR1 LNHDA, CDR2 SQIVND (reference sequence). Trimming pared 11 bases from V and 8 bases from J, leaving 31 bases between. The CDR3 region is CAPREVIGRAFTYEQFF. The DNA of the CDR3 is TGTGCCCCAAGGGAAGTTATCGGGCGGGCTTTTACTTATGAGCAGTTCTTC.

The J gene is TRBJ1-4, the V gene TRBV5-5, with TRBD1 matching 7 bases. Germline V lookup: CDR1 SGHKS, CDR2 YYEKEE (reference sequence). With V trimmed by 2 bases and J by 4 bases, 5 bases remained unmatched. The CDR3 is 15 amino acids. The CDR3 protein is CASSFRTGSNEKLFF. DNA for the CDR3: TGTGCCAGCAGCTTTCGGACAGGAAGTAATGAAAAACTGTTTTTT.

The chain recombines TRBV5-1 with TRBJ2-7; 13 nucleotides align to TRBD2. CDR3 size: 15 residues. Germline trimming cut 5 bases from V and 6 bases from J; bases unmatched to any gene: 8. Germline values: CDR1 SGHRS, CDR2 YFSETQ. CDR3 DNA: TGCGCCAGCAGAGATGGGACTAGCGGGACTATCGAGCAGTACTTC. It codes for CASRDGTSGTIEQYF.

CDR3 amino acids: CASSVTSEGTQYF. CDR3 DNA: TGCGCCAGCAGCGTGACTAGTGAGGGGACCCAGTACTTC. The chain has TRBV5-1 and TRBJ2-5; perhaps TRBD2 as D (6 bases). The CDR3 is 13 residues long. Germline V CDR1 and CDR2: SGHRS, YFSETQ. Trimming cost V 4 bases and J 7 bases, with 14 bases left between them.

This chain links TRBV5-4 with TRBJ2-5; TRBD2 matches at 13 bases. Germline V CDR1 and CDR2: SGHNT, YYREEE (reference sequence). The CDR3 contains 16 residues. J gave up 5 bases and V 1 base, and 5 bases lay outside the gene matches. The CDR3 region has the DNA TGTGCCAGCAGCTTGCGACGACTAGCGGGAGGTGAGACCCAGTACTTC. This gives the protein CASSLRRLAGGETQYF.

The chain employs TRBV6-1 and TRBJ2-5, with D possibly matching TRBD2 (6 bases). CDR3 length: 15 residues. V lost 3 bases and J lost 3, with 14 bases in between. The germline V gene encodes CDR1 MNHNS and CDR2 SASEGT. CDR3 residues: CASSDHVWGEETQYF. In DNA, the CDR3 is TGTGCCAGCAGTGATCATGTTTGGGGGGAAGAGACCCAGTACTTC.

This chain uses TRBV19 with TRBJ2-7, with D maybe TRBD1 (5 bases). The CDR3 is 13 residues long. Germline values: CDR1 LNHDA, CDR2 SQIVND (reference sequence). V lost 8 bases and J 6 bases, leaving 17 bases between the germline ends. CDR3 protein: CASSPLGVGEQYF. The CDR3 DNA reads as TGTGCCAGTTCACCCTTAGGGGTTGGCGAGCAGTACTTC.

The V gene is TRBV19, the J gene TRBJ2-1; D is undetermined. Germline V lookup: CDR1 LNHDA, CDR2 SQIVND (reference sequence). Trimming cost V 7 bases and J 4 bases, with 14 bases left between them. The CDR3 extends over 14 amino acids. The CDR3 DNA follows: TGTGCCAGTATTGACTCGTCACGTTACAATGAGCAGTTCTTC. Translated: CASIDSSRYNEQFF.

The DNA of the CDR3 is TGCAGCGTTGGGGTAGCGGGATATAATGAGCAGTTCTTC. Residues: CSVGVAGYNEQFF. The genes are TRBV29-1 and TRBJ2-1; 8 bases fit TRBD2. Germline V gene lookup returns CDR1 SQVTM and CDR2 ANQGSEA. This CDR3 contains 13 residues. The V gene end was trimmed by 4 bases and the J gene end by 7 bases; junction bases not matched to a gene: 6.

The chain is built from TRBV14 and TRBJ1-4, with 7 bases aligning to TRBD1. The CDR3 loop spans 15 amino acids. From germline, CDR1 is SGHDN and CDR2 FVKESK. J lost 2 bases, V lost 4 bases, and 4 bases had no gene match. The CDR3 DNA follows: TGTGCCAGCAGCCGCCTGACAGGGACTAATGAAAAACTGTTTTTT. Amino acids: CASSRLTGTNEKLFF.

The gene calls are TRBV5-6 and TRBJ2-7; TRBD1 matches 8 bases. The CDR3 is 14 amino acids. Germline assignment: CDR1 SGHDT and CDR2 YYEEEE. The V gene end was trimmed by 2 bases and the J gene end by 4 bases; junction bases not matched to a gene: 5. DNA for the CDR3: TGTGCCAGCAGCTTTACAGGGGGTGCTTACGAGCAGTACTTC. Protein sequence: CASSFTGGAYEQYF.

V usage is TRBV15 and J usage is TRBJ1-5; unclear D gene. Germline lookup yields CDR1 LNHNV and CDR2 YYDKDF (reference sequence). V lost 2 bases, J lost 4 bases, and 9 bases lay in between. The CDR3 is made up of 14 amino acids. CDR3 region: CATSRSLTNQPQHF. The CDR3 DNA sequence: TGTGCCACCAGCAGAAGTCTTACAAATCAGCCCCAGCATTTT.

Concerning this clone: This specimen includes other DNA sequences encoding the same CDR3. This chain links TRBV5-1 with TRBJ2-7; D gene unclear. The CDR3 is made up of 14 amino acids. Germline V gene data show CDR1 as SGHRS and CDR2 as YFSETQ. Trimming removed 0 bases from V and 0 bases from J, with 7 bases in between. The CDR3 DNA follows: TGCGCCAGCAGCTTGGTCGGCGGCTCCTACGAGCAGTACTTC. As protein: CASSLVGGSYEQYF.

This clone was seen once. The chain is built from TRBV13 and TRBJ2-7; 7 positions agree with TRBD1. V lost 5 bases and J lost 2; bases outside the gene matches: 3. This CDR3 comprises 13 residues. The germline V gene encodes CDR1 PRHDT and CDR2 FYEKMQ (reference sequence). CDR3: CASSVGTAYEQYF. The CDR3, as DNA: TGTGCCAGCAGCGTCGGGACAGCCTACGAGCAGTACTTC.

This clone was found a few times. The J gene is TRBJ2-3, the V gene TRBV27, with 8 nucleotides matching TRBD2. Trimming took 6 bases from V and 0 from J; bases not matched to a gene: 11. Germline lookup yields CDR1 MNHEY and CDR2 SMNVEV (reference sequence). This CDR3 is 17 amino acids long. The CDR3 region has the DNA TGTGCCAGCAGCCCAGCGGGAGTGCCACTTAGCACAGATACGCAGTATTTT. This sequence encodes CASSPAGVPLSTDTQYF.